Detailed here is one TCR beta chain. Its target is not known. As for time point: week 23, last vaccination. A 20-mer mutant IDH1 peptide at 300 ug was injected subcutaneously with topical imiquimod. Some clones are missing from TCRdb's copy, which holds only in-frame ones; the method was immunoSEQ multiplex PCR. The sample carries some 28,000 clones, roughly 85% recorded once. This sample was taken from a study of a mutant IDH1 vaccine in newly diagnosed glioma. Study-level background: Onset of vaccination occurred 4-6 weeks following radiotherapy alone, or with temozolomide cycles. Treated patients had a mean age of about 44 years and an approximately 62% male, approximately 38% female split. Therapy received beforehand was radiotherapy, temozolomide, or both, with most patients given both. Study-wide findings and caveats: Pseudoprogression appeared independent of alterations in top peripheral clonotypes.

Deletions cut 3 bases from V and 0 bases from J, with 9 bases between. Germline CDR1 reads SQVTM; CDR2 reads ANQGSEA. The CDR3 sequence is 14 residues long. This receptor was identified in a woman aged 25 to 39 with glioma. The input for sequencing was PBMCs, taken from a glioma patient whose treatment included an IDH1 peptide vaccine. The chain is built from TRBV29-1 and TRBJ2-1; a weak D match, TRBD1 (6 bases). The CDR3: CSVEGALSYNEQFF. CDR3 in DNA: TGCAGCGTTGAGGGGGCTCTCTCCTACAATGAGCAGTTCTTC.